The sequence of this T cell receptor (beta chain) was determined in a study of OX40 agonist ivuxolimab in advanced cancers. The wider study: Dose-escalation cases comprised hepatocellular carcinoma, melanoma, renal cell or head and neck cancer. Study observations and caveats: In the expanded peripheral T cells, antigen specificity was never determined.

Sequencing used immunoSEQ multiplex PCR; TCRdb keeps in-frame clones, though not all of them. The sample records roughly 79,000 clones, about 90% being singletons. Germline V gene data show CDR1 as LNHDA and CDR2 as SQIVND (reference sequence). CDR3 length equals 11 residues. V lost 9 bases and J 3 bases, leaving 5 bases between the germline ends. On cycle 4 day 1 and cycle 7 day 1, as well as at baseline, blood was sampled. About this clone itself: Its antigen is unidentified.

This material consisted of CD4+ or CD8+ T cells sorted from blood, taken in a trial of the OX40 agonist ivuxolimab. The chain links TRBV19 to TRBJ2-2, with D uncertain. The sequence was collected from an adult with an advanced solid tumor such as melanoma, head and neck, liver or kidney cancer. The CDR3, as DNA: TGTGCCAGCCGTTACACCGGGGAGCTGTTTTTT. It specifies CASRYTGELFF.